This T cell receptor (beta chain) was captured in a study of T cell changes during pregnancy in multiple sclerosis. This CDR3 is 14 amino acids long. Germline V gene lookup returns CDR1 SGHTA and CDR2 FQGNSA. V shed 1 base and J 6 bases; nucleotides not matched to a gene: 4. Profiled with immunoSEQ multiplex PCR; TCRdb holds only in-frame clones, not every one. The sample has about 60,000 clones, about nine tenths seen once. Sequenced here: peripheral blood, sampled in the second trimester of pregnancy. This receptor was identified in a female donor with multiple sclerosis, enrolled in a pregnancy study. The chain joins TRBV7-2 to TRBJ2-3; 7 bases are shared with TRBD1. The chain's CDR3 is CASSLVRGGDTQYF. The CDR3 DNA follows: TGTGCCAGCAGCTTAGTTAGAGGGGGCGATACGCAGTATTTT.